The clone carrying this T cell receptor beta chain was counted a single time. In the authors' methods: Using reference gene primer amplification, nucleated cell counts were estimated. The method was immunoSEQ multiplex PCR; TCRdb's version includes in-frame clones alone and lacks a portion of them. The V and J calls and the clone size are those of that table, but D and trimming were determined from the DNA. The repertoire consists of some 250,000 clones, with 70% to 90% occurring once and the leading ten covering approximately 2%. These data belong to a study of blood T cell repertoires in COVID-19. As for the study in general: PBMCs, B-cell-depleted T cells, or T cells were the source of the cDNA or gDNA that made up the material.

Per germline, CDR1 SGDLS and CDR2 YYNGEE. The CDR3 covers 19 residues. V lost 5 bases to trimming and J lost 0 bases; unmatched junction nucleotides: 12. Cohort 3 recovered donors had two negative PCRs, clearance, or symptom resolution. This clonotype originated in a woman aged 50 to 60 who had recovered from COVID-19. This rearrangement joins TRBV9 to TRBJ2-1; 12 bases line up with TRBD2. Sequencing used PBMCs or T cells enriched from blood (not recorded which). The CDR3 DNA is TGTGCCAGCAGTGATCCCGGGACTAGCGGGTACCCCTCCTACAATGAGCAGTTCTTC. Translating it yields CASSDPGTSGYPSYNEQFF.